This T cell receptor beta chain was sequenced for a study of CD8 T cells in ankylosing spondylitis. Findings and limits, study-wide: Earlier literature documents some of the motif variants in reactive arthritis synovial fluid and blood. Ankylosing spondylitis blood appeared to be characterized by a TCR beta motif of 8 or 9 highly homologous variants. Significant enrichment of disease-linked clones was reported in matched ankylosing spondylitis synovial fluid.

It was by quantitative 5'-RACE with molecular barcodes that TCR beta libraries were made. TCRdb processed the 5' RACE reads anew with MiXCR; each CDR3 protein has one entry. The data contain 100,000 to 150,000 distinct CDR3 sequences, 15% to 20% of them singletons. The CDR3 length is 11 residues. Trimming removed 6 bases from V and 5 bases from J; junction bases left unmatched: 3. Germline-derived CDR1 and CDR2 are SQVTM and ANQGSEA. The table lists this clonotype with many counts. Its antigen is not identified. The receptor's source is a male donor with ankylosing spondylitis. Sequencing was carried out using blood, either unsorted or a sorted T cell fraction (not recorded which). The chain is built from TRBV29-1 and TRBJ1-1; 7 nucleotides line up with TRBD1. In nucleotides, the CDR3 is TGCAGCGTACGACAGGGAACTGAAGCTTTCTTT. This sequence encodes CSVRQGTEAFF.